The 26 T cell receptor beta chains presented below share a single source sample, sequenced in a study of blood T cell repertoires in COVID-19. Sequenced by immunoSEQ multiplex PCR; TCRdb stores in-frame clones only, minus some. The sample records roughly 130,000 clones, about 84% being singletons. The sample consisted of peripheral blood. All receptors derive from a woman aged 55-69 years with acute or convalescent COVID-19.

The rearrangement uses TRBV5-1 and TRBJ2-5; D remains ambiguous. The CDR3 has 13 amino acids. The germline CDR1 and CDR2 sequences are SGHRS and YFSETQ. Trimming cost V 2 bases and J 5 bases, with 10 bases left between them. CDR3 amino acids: CASSLTFRETQYF. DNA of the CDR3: TGCGCCAGCAGCTTAACCTTTCGGGAGACCCAGTACTTC.

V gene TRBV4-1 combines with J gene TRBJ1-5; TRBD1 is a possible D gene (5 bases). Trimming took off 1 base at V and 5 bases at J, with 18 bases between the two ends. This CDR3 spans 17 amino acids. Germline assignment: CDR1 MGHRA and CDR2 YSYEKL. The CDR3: CASSQVDMGLRYQPQHF. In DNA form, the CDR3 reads TGCGCCAGCAGCCAAGTTGACATGGGGCTTCGATATCAGCCCCAGCATTTT.

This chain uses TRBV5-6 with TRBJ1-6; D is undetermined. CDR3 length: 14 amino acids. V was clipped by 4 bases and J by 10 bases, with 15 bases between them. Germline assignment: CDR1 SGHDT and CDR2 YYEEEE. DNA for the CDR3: TGTGCCAGCAGCACCGGGTCCGCTGGGTCACCCCTCCACTTT. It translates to CASSTGSAGSPLHF.

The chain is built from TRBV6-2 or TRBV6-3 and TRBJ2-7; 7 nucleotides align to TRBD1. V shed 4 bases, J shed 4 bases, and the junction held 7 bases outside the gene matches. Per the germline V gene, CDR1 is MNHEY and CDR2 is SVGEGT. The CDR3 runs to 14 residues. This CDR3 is CASSWGRGSYEQYF. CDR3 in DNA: TGTGCCAGCAGTTGGGGCAGGGGGAGTTACGAGCAGTACTTC.

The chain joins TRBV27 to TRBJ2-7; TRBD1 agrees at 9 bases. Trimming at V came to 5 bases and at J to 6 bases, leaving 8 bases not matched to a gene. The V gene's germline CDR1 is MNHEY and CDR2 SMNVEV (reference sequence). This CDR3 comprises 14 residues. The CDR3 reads CASSPPGQGREQYF. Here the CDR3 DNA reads TGTGCCAGCAGTCCCCCGGGACAGGGACGCGAGCAGTACTTC.

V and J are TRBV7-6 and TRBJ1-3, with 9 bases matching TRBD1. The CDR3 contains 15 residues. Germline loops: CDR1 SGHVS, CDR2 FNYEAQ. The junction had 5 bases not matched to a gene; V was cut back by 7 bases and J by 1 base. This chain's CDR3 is CASKGQGASGNTIYF. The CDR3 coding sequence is TGTGCCAGCAAGGGACAGGGAGCATCTGGAAACACCATATATTTT.

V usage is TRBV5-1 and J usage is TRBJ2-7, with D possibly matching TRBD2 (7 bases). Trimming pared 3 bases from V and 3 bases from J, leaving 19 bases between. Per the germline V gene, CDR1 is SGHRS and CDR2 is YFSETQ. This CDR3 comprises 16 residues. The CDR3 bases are TGCGCCAGCAGCTCGAATTTAGGCGGGGGCCTCTACGAGCAGTACTTC. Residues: CASSSNLGGGLYEQYF.

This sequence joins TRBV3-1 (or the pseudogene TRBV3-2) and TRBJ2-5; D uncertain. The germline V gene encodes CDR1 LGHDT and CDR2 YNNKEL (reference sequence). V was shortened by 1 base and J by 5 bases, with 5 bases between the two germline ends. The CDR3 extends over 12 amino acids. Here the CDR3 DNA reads TGTGCCAGCAGCCAAGCGCGGGAGACCCAGTACTTC. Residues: CASSQARETQYF.

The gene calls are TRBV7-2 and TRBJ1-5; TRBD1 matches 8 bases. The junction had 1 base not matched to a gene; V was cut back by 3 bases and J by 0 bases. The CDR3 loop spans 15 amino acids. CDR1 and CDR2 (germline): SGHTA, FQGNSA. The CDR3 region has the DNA TGTGCCAGCAGCTTGGACAGGGTTAGCAATCAGCCCCAGCATTTT. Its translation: CASSLDRVSNQPQHF.

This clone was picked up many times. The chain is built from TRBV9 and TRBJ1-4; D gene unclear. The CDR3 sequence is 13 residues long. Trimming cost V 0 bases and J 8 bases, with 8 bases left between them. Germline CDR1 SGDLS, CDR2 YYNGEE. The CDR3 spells CASSVGLEEKLFF. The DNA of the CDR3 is TGTGCCAGCAGCGTAGGATTGGAGGAAAAACTGTTTTTT.

The CDR3 region has the DNA TGTGCCAGCAGTTCAACGGGACAGAGGGCCGGCTACACCTTC. The encoded protein is CASSSTGQRAGYTF. This chain joins TRBV27 and TRBJ1-2; TRBD1 agrees at 7 bases. J gave up 8 bases and V 4 bases, and 10 bases lay outside the gene matches. Germline assignment: CDR1 MNHEY and CDR2 SMNVEV (reference sequence). CDR3 size: 14 residues.

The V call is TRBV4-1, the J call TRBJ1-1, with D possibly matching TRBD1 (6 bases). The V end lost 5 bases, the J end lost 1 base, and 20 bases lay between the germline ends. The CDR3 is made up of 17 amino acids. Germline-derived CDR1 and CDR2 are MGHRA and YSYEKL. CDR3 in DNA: TGCGCCAGCAGCGGGGACGGGACACTATTGCGGAACACTGAAGCTTTCTTT. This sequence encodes CASSGDGTLLRNTEAFF.

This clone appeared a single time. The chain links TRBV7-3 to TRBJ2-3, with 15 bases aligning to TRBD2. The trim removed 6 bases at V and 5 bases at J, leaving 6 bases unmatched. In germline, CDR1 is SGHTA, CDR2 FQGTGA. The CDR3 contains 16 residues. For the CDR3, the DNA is TGTGCCAGCAGTATGGGACTAGCGGGGGGATTAGATACGCAGTATTTT. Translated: CASSMGLAGGLDTQYF.

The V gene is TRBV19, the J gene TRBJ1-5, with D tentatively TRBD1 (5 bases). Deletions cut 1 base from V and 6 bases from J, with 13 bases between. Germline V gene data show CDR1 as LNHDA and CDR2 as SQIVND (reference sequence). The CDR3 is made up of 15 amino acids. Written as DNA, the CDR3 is TGTGCCAGTAGTATAGTCTTCCAAGGGGCTCAGCCCCAGCATTTT. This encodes CASSIVFQGAQPQHF.

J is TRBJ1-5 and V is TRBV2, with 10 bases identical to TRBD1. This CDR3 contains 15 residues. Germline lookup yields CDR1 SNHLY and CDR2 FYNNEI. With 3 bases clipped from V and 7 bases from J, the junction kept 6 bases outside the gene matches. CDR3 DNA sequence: TGTGCCAGCAGTGACCTGACAGGGGGCAGCCAGCCCCAGCATTTT. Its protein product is CASSDLTGGSQPQHF.

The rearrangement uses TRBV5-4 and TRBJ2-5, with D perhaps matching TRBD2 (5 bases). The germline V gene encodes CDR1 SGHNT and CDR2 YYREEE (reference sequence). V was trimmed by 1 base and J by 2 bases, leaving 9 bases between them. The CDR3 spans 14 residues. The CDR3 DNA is TGTGCCAGCAGCTTGATAGGAGGTCAAGAGACCCAGTACTTC. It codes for CASSLIGGQETQYF.

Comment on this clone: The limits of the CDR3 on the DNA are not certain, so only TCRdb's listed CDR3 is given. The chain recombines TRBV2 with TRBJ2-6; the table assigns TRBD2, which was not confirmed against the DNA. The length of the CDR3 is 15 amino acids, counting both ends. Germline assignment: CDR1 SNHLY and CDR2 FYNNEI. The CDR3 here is CASSEGVLRANVLTF.

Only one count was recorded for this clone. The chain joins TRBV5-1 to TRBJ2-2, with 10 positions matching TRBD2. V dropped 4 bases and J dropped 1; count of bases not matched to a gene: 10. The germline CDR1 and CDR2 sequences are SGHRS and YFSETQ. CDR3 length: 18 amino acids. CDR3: CASSDGLAGAQNTGELFF. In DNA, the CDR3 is TGCGCCAGCAGCGACGGGCTAGCGGGGGCCCAGAACACCGGGGAGCTGTTTTTT.

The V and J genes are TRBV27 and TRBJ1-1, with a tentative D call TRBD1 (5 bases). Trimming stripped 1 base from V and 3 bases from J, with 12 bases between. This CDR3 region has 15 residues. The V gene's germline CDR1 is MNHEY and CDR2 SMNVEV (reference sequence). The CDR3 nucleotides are TGTGCCAGCAGTTTATGGGGGGGAGGTGACACTGAAGCTTTCTTT. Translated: CASSLWGGGDTEAFF.

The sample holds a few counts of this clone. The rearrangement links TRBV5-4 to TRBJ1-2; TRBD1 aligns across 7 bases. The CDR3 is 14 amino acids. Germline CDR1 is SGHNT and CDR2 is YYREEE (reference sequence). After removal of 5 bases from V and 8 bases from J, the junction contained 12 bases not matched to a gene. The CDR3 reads CASRAQGRREGYTF. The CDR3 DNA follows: TGTGCCAGCAGGGCACAGGGGCGGAGAGAAGGCTACACCTTC.

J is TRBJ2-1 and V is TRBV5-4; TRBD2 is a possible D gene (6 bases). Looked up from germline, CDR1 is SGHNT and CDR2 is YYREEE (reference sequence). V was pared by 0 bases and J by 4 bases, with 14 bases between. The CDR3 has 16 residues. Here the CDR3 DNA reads TGTGCCAGCAGCTTGGAGGAGGGGCCTTATTACAATGAGCAGTTCTTC. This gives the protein CASSLEEGPYYNEQFF.

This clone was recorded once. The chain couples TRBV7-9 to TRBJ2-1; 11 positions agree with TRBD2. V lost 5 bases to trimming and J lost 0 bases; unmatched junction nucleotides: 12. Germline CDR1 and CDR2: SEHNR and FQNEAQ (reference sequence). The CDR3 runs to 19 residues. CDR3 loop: CASSPPTTSGVSSYNEQFF. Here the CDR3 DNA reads TGTGCCAGCAGCCCCCCGACGACTAGCGGGGTGAGCTCCTACAATGAGCAGTTCTTC.

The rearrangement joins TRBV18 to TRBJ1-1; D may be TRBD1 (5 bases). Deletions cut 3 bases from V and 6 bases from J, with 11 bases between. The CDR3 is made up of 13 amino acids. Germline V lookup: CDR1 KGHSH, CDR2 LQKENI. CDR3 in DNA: TGTGCCAGCTCACCGTCCCGGGGGTCTGAAGCTTTCTTT. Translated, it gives CASSPSRGSEAFF.

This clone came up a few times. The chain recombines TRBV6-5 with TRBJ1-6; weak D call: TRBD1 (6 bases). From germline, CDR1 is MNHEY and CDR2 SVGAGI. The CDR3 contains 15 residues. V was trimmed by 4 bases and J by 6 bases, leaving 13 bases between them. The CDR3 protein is CASSSEGGGNSPLHF. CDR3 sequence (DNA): TGTGCCAGCAGTTCCGAGGGGGGGGGTAATTCACCCCTCCACTTT.

This CDR3 reads CASSYLDRRGRLFF. For the CDR3, the DNA is TGTGCCAGCAGTTACCTGGACAGGAGGGGTAGGCTGTTTTTT. This sequence joins TRBV6-6 and TRBJ1-4, with TRBD1 matching 7 bases. Germline V lookup: CDR1 MNHNY, CDR2 SVGAGI (reference sequence). The CDR3 is made up of 14 amino acids. Trimming took 2 bases from V and 14 from J; bases not matched to a gene: 11.

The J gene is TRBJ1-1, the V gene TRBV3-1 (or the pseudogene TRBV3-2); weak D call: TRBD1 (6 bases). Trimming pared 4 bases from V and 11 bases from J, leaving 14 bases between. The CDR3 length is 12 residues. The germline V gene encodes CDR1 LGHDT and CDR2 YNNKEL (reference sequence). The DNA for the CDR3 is TGTGCCAGCAGCCCAACAACAGGGCAGGCTTTCTTT. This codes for CASSPTTGQAFF.